This TCR beta chain was sequenced in a study of T cells in Graves' hyperthyroidism and ophthalmopathy (dated 2019 in TCRdb). Regarding the study in general: Peripheral blood samples were taken at initial diagnosis, before any treatment was given. A discovery cohort of about a hundred patients, about 40 with Graves' ophthalmopathy and 57 with stable Graves' hyperthyroidism, was used to find distinguishing TCR V-J signatures. Prospective prediction of ophthalmopathy was tested in an independent validation cohort consisting of some 18 hyperthyroidism patients and some 16 patients who later progressed to ophthalmopathy. For training and testing, the roughly 100 patients in the discovery cohort were randomly divided in a 7:3 ratio. Thyroid tissue and blood T-cell repertoires from about six Graves' hyperthyroidism patients were also compared in the study. Once sampling was done, hyperthyroidism patients were given methimazole at a starting dose of 30 mg daily, whereas ophthalmopathy patients were given high-dose intravenous methylprednisolone. TCR Vbeta CDR3 sequencing of 120 to 150 peripheral blood samples (43 ophthalmopathy, 75 or so hyperthyroidism and some 17 progressor patients) is reported in the paper. General conclusions and limits of the study: A model built on a 13 V-J signature distinguished ophthalmopathy from stable hyperthyroidism, reaching approximately 89% sensitivity and 81.08% specificity in cross-validation and 80%/75% in testing. Sample size was not statistically predetermined, and blinding of investigators to group allocation was not performed. Most expanded thyroid clonotypes (frequency above 0.001) were also detected in blood, suggesting blood repertoires may reflect thyroid immune responses. In validation, progression to ophthalmopathy was predicted by the model with 70.59% sensitivity and approximately 78% specificity, a median of approximately 7.1 months before onset.

Amplification of TCR beta CDR3 regions was carried out from RNA transcripts. For the first round of RT-PCR on the TCR CDR3, the HTBI primer set was used together with the Qiagen OneStep RT-PCR kit. A second multiplex PCR round built the libraries, followed by size selection and purification. Paired-end sequencing of the libraries was performed with 100 bp reads on an Illumina HiSeq2000. As for the original processing: SOAPnuke was used to process the raw data, removing reads that contained adapters or uncalled bases, had a mean Phred below 15, or lacked an exact match to the constant primer or identifier. COPE v1.2.5 was used to merge high-quality paired reads, and clonotypes were defined as unique nucleotide sequences. MiTCR v1.1 was used to align the clonotypes against IMGT TRBV, TRBD and TRBJ reference segments. Analysis was restricted to V-J combinations with a frequency above 0.0001, which covered about 99% of repertoires. The TCS score was defined as F50 (clonal expansion) divided by E x V (chaos), with BLOSUM62-based TCRdist calculated between CDR3 peptides within each V-J. Welch's t-statistics and random forest reduced approximately 520 V-J features to 13, which were used in a naive Bayes classifier (R e1071). TCRdb applied fastp at Q25 and MiXCR to the public reads, then kept only in-frame beta chains. Duplicate CDR3 protein sequences are folded into a single record with the most common DNA and genes. The V and J calls and clone size are TCRdb's, not the authors'. This sample gives around 600,000 distinct CDR3 sequences in total; approximately 15% of them show up just once. 6.5% to 9% of the sample comes from the top ten.

V trim: 7 bases; J trim: 4 bases; unmatched bases: 8. Per the germline V gene, SNHLY is the CDR1 and FYNNEI is the CDR2. Taken from cysteine to phenylalanine, the CDR3 has 15 residues. Of the read, only the CDR3 DNA is kept; its 45 bases are in frame from base 1. Moderately to severely active disease, a Clinical Activity Score of at least 3, a NOSPECS grade of at least 4, and a duration under 3 months were present in ophthalmopathy patients. Patients with uncontrolled infections, other autoimmune diseases, pregnancy or lactation were excluded. Clinical symptoms, serum thyroxine and TRAb, thyroid ultrasound, and orbital computed tomography formed the basis for the diagnoses. Ficoll-Paque density gradient centrifugation was used to isolate PBMCs from approximately 10 ml of fresh peripheral blood. Total RNA was extracted with Trizol reagent, and quality was checked on an Agilent 2100 Bioanalyzer. This clonotype was recorded many times. Its antigen is unknown. No base quality values were provided; no much bigger clone lies one nucleotide off.

The chain is encoded by TRBV2 joined to TRBJ2-3; 10 junctional bases match TRBD1. The sequencing input was blood. The clonotype was recovered from a woman between 18 and 29 years old with Graves' ophthalmopathy. The nucleotide sequence is given as TGTGCCAGCACCCCGGGACAGGGGCTTGCAGATACGCAGTATTTT. Translated, it gives CASTPGQGLADTQYF.